The 8 T cell receptor beta chains listed next were all sequenced from one sample in a study of blood T cell repertoires in COVID-19. Method: immunoSEQ multiplex PCR; TCRdb's copy keeps in-frame clones and lacks some. The sample records roughly 260,000 clones, approximately 90% being singletons. Sequencing was performed on peripheral blood. The receptor set was obtained from a woman between 40 and 50 years old with acute or convalescent COVID-19.

This chain uses TRBV27 with TRBJ1-6; 9 bases map to TRBD1. J lost 10 bases, V lost 5 bases, and 9 bases had no gene match. This CDR3 spans 15 amino acids. Germline values: CDR1 MNHEY, CDR2 SMNVEV (reference sequence). CDR3 in amino acids: CASSPTGTGWSPLHF. In DNA form, the CDR3 reads TGTGCCAGCAGTCCGACCGGGACAGGGTGGTCACCCCTCCACTTT.

This chain links TRBV3-1 (or the pseudogene TRBV3-2) with TRBJ2-5, with D hard to call. V was cut by 1 base and J by 3 bases, with 9 bases left in between. The CDR3 runs 14 residues. Germline V lookup: CDR1 LGHDT, CDR2 YNNKEL (reference sequence). CDR3 bases: TGTGCCAGCAGCCAAGTGGCAGGAAAAGAGACCCAGTACTTC. It translates to CASSQVAGKETQYF.

This clone was detected only once. The V call is TRBV10-3, the J call TRBJ2-7, with 9 bases that match TRBD1. Germline V lookup: CDR1 ENHRY, CDR2 SYGVKD. Losses at the gene ends were 11 bases for V and 1 base for J; bases not matched to a gene: 6. The CDR3 consists of 13 residues. CDR3 sequence: CAVRDRASYEQYV. Here the CDR3 DNA reads TGTGCCGTTCGGGACAGGGCTTCCTACGAGCAGTACGTC.

V and J are TRBV4-1 and TRBJ2-3; 8 nucleotides agree with TRBD2. The CDR3 covers 20 residues. The germline V gene encodes CDR1 MGHRA and CDR2 YSYEKL. The V and J ends lost 3 bases and 0 bases, in that order; junction bases with no gene match: 17. In DNA, the CDR3 is TGCGCCAGCAGCCAGAAGCCCCCCAGCGGGGGTTTTACTAGCACAGATACGCAGTATTTT. Residues: CASSQKPPSGGFTSTDTQYF.

V and J are TRBV24-1 and TRBJ2-1, with D possibly matching TRBD2 (5 bases). The CDR3 is made up of 16 amino acids. V lost 4 bases and J lost 4, with 16 bases in between. In germline, CDR1 is KGHDR, CDR2 SFDVKD. CDR3 DNA: TGTGCCACCAGTGACCCCGGGCGTCGAGGGTACAATGAGCAGTTCTTC. Residues: CATSDPGRRGYNEQFF.

The chain carries TRBV20-1 and TRBJ1-2; perhaps TRBD1 as D (5 bases). The CDR3 has 11 residues. CDR1 and CDR2 (germline): DFQATT, SNEGSKA (reference sequence). Trimming stripped 6 bases from V and 6 bases from J, with 11 bases between. This CDR3 is CSARRGDGYTF. The CDR3 coding sequence is TGCAGTGCACGGCGGGGGGATGGCTACACCTTC.

This chain links TRBV12-3 or TRBV12-4 with TRBJ1-1, with 8 bases lining up with TRBD1. J was trimmed by 10 bases and V by 6 bases; bases with no gene match: 10. This CDR3 spans 13 amino acids. This CDR3 is CASRTTGDYGAFF. DNA of the CDR3: TGTGCCAGCAGGACGACAGGGGACTACGGAGCTTTCTTT.

The chain has TRBV11-1 and TRBJ2-1; TRBD2 agrees at 7 bases. CDR1 is SGHAT, CDR2 FQDESV, per germline (reference sequence). The CDR3 runs to 16 residues. Trimming cost V 1 base and J 10 bases; bases outside gene matches: 13. For the CDR3, the DNA is TGTGCCAGCAGCTTAGGGGGGGGGTCTTCCTTTACCGAGCAGTTCTTC. It encodes CASSLGGGSSFTEQFF.